This T cell receptor beta chain was obtained from a study of blood T cell repertoires in COVID-19. Study overall: There were acute and convalescent COVID-19 samples, and they came from the United States, Italy and Spain. PBMCs, B-cell-depleted T cells, or T cells provided the cDNA or gDNA that made up the material.

Per the original methods: Amplifying reference gene primers gave estimates of nucleated cell counts. Sequenced by immunoSEQ multiplex PCR; TCRdb stores in-frame clones only, minus some. V and J calls and clone size are copied from that table; D and trimming were computed from the DNA. In the table there are about 180,000 clones, 70% to 90% of which are singletons. This CDR3 region has 15 residues. CDR1 is SSHAT, CDR2 FNYEAQ, per germline (reference sequence). Concerning this clone: Germline is not matched at one junction end, which may reflect a read error.

This TCR was sampled from a man aged 55 to 69 with acute or convalescent COVID-19. The chain joins TRBV7-7 to TRBJ1-4, with D maybe TRBD1 (5 bases). Sequencing was performed on peripheral blood. The CDR3 coding sequence is TGTGCTAGCAGCTTAGTCGCAGGGCGTAATGAAAAACTGTTTTTT. As protein: CASSLVAGRNEKLFF.